This T cell receptor (beta chain) originates from a study of human T cells and chemical hapten exposure. Trimming removed 1 base at V and 8 bases at J, with 9 bases between. Per the germline V gene, CDR1 is MDHEN and CDR2 is SYDVKM. The CDR3 extends over 13 amino acids. MiXCR was run by TCRdb on the RACE reads, yielding one entry per CDR3 protein. The sample yields just over 70,000 distinct CDR3 sequences, more than 9.5% seen once. Time point described: patch test 3, about 24 weeks after DPC sensitization. Treatment defined: therapeutic diphenylcyclopropenone sensitization with weekly scalp DPC. In its sample, this clonotype was seen a few times.

The origin of this receptor is a woman between 50 and 59 years old with alopecia areata. Some clones in this sample may be carry-over from other donors' samples. Sequencing was performed on whole blood, taken in connection with sensitization to the hapten diphenylcyclopropenone (DPC). The chain carries TRBV28 and TRBJ1-3, with D unclear. The CDR3: CASSLLSGHTIYF. In nucleotides, the CDR3 is TGTGCCAGCAGTTTATTGTCAGGACACACCATATATTTT.